The next 27 T cell receptor beta chains were all read from a single sample in a study of CXCR3-negative and CXCR3-positive naive CD8 T cells. No antigen is known for these receptors. Study-level points and caveats: A higher hydrophobicity marked the TRB CDR3s of CXCR3-positive naive cells versus CXCR3-negative naive cells.

UMI labels and 5' RACE were used to prepare the TRB cDNA libraries. TCRdb reprocessed the 5' RACE reads and keeps a single row for each CDR3 protein, giving no DNA. Here the sample table reports 150,000 or so distinct CDR3 sequences. The sequenced material came from naive CXCR3+ CD8+ T cells from blood. Sample subset: CD45RO-CCR7+CD27+CD95- naive CD8+ T cells expressing CXCR3 (TNR3+). These receptors were taken from a human donor in good health. Some clones in this sample may be carry-over from other donors' samples.

The V call is TRBV6-2 or TRBV6-3, the J call TRBJ2-3; the TCRdb D gene call, TRBD1, has no DNA to confirm it. The CDR3 totals 17 residues. Germline CDR1 and CDR2: MNHEY and SVGEGT. The CDR3 is CASSYSVGQEGTDTQYF.

The J gene is TRBJ2-3, the V gene TRBV7-8; absent DNA, TCRdb's TRBD1 call cannot be checked. The CDR3 runs 14 residues. The germline gives CDR1 SGHVS, CDR2 FQNEAQ. The CDR3 region is CASSSRGVQDTQYF.

This chain connects TRBV20-1 to TRBJ2-5. The germline CDR1 and CDR2 sequences are DFQATT and SNEGSKA (reference sequence). This CDR3 is built from 13 residues. CDR3 in amino acids: CSAKTIFAETQYF.

V and J are TRBV20-1 and TRBJ2-7; the TRBD1 assignment by TCRdb is unverifiable without DNA. This CDR3 has 15 amino acids. CDR1 is DFQATT, CDR2 SNEGSKA, per germline (reference sequence). CDR3 sequence reads: CSARERPGQANEQYF.

This chain joins TRBV10-3 and TRBJ2-7. This CDR3 is built from 14 residues. Germline V CDR1 and CDR2: ENHRY, SYGVKD. The CDR3 here is CAIKPGGDSNEQYF.

The chain combines TRBV25-1 with TRBJ2-3; the TRBD1 assignment by TCRdb is unverifiable without DNA. The CDR3 sequence is 16 residues long. The germline V gene encodes CDR1 MGHDK and CDR2 SYGVNS. This CDR3 is CASSDPFMGATDTQYF.

This chain's CDR3 is CSVVREWSTDTQYF. The chain has TRBV29-1 and TRBJ2-3; TCRdb's D gene call, TRBD1, goes unchecked for lack of DNA. CDR3 length: 14 amino acids. Per the germline V gene, CDR1 is SQVTM and CDR2 is ANQGSEA.

V gene TRBV19 combines with J gene TRBJ2-7; TCRdb lists TRBD1, though no DNA is available to test this call. From germline, CDR1 is LNHDA and CDR2 SQIVND (reference sequence). CDR3 length: 14 residues. The CDR3: CASSLGTEGYEQYF.

The chain couples TRBV20-1 to TRBJ2-7. CDR1 and CDR2 from the germline V gene are DFQATT and SNEGSKA (reference sequence). The CDR3 runs 14 residues. The CDR3 region is CSLWGGGSSYEQYF.

V and J are TRBV15 and TRBJ2-3; TCRdb selects TRBD1, and the lack of DNA leaves this call unchecked. Germline-derived CDR1 and CDR2 are LNHNV and YYDKDF (reference sequence). This CDR3 spans 15 amino acids. This CDR3 reads CATSTGQGMTDTQYF.

This chain links TRBV18 with TRBJ1-1; TCRdb's assignment of TRBD1 cannot be checked, as there is no DNA. Per the germline V gene, CDR1 is KGHSH and CDR2 is LQKENI. This CDR3 has 12 residues. CDR3 residues: CATLGPNAEAFF. Supplemented by reference TRBV18 and TRBJ1-1, the full variable domain reads NAGVMQNPRHLVRRRGQEARLRCSPMKGHSHVYWYRQLPEEGLKFMVYLQKENIIDESGMPKERFSAEFPKEGPSILRIQQVVRGDSAAYFCATLGPNAEAFFGQGTRLTVV.

The J gene is TRBJ2-7, the V gene TRBV5-1; checking the TCRdb D call of TRBD1 is not possible without DNA. The CDR3 is 19 amino acids. The germline V gene has CDR1 SGHRS and CDR2 YFSETQ. CDR3 amino acids: CASSLAETDLWGHYYEQYF.

The rearrangement joins TRBV10-3 to TRBJ2-7; TCRdb picks TRBD1, but there is no DNA to check that call. CDR3 length equals 12 residues. Germline values: CDR1 ENHRY, CDR2 SYGVKD. CDR3 protein: CAISADSYEQYF.

The rearrangement joins TRBV5-5 to TRBJ2-1; TCRdb gives TRBD1 as the D gene, but with no DNA this cannot be confirmed. The CDR3 runs 15 residues. Germline CDR1 is SGHKS and CDR2 is YYEKEE (reference sequence). The CDR3 reads CASSLGTGKYNEQFF.

The chain has TRBV4-1 and TRBJ2-7; the D call from TCRdb, TRBD2, cannot be confirmed without DNA. The CDR3 is 15 residues long. CDR1 and CDR2 from the germline V gene are MGHRA and YSYEKL. Here the CDR3 reads CASSQEGRTPNEQYF.

This sequence joins TRBV2 and TRBJ2-7; TCRdb selects TRBD2, and the lack of DNA leaves this call unchecked. CDR3 length: 14 residues. Germline loops: CDR1 SNHLY, CDR2 FYNNEI. CDR3 sequence reads: CASSWTSAYYEQYF.

This rearrangement joins TRBV12-3 or TRBV12-4 to TRBJ2-7; TCRdb's D call of TRBD1 is untestable without DNA. This CDR3 is 14 amino acids long. The CDR3: CASSFMTGVYEQYF.

The chain employs TRBV29-1 and TRBJ2-6; TCRdb's assignment of TRBD1 cannot be checked, as there is no DNA. Looked up from germline, CDR1 is SQVTM and CDR2 is ANQGSEA. This CDR3 region has 14 residues. The chain's CDR3 is CGVQGSAGANVLTF.

The V gene is TRBV7-9, the J gene TRBJ2-1; TCRdb calls TRBD1, which cannot be checked without DNA. Germline V lookup: CDR1 SEHNR, CDR2 FQNEAQ (reference sequence). This CDR3 spans 16 amino acids. Here the CDR3 reads CASSLALGQGKNEQFF.

The chain recombines TRBV7-9 with TRBJ2-1; TCRdb designates TRBD1, a call that cannot be tested without DNA. Germline-derived CDR1 and CDR2 are SEHNR and FQNEAQ (reference sequence). This CDR3 is 16 amino acids long. CDR3 sequence: CASSLADRGEYNEQFF.

The chain employs TRBV29-1 and TRBJ2-6; the D gene TCRdb calls, TRBD1, cannot be checked with no DNA. The CDR3 runs 17 residues. The germline V gene has CDR1 SQVTM and CDR2 ANQGSEA. CDR3 region: CSVLGGQGVAGANVLTF. Drawing the rest from reference TRBV29-1 and TRBJ2-6, the complete variable domain is SAVISQKPSRDICQRGTSLTIQCQVDSQVTMMFWYRQQPGQSLTLIATANQGSEATYESGFVIDKFPISRPNLTFSTLTVSNMSPEDSSIYLCSVLGGQGVAGANVLTFGAGSRLTVL.

The chain uses TRBV7-6 and TRBJ2-3; with no DNA, the TCRdb D assignment of TRBD2 cannot be verified. Germline V gene data show CDR1 as SGHVS and CDR2 as FNYEAQ. The CDR3 has 13 residues. The CDR3 sequence is CASASGRADTQYF.

The genes are TRBV4-1 and TRBJ2-7; TCRdb selects TRBD1, and the lack of DNA leaves this call unchecked. CDR3 length: 13 amino acids. CDR1 and CDR2 (germline): MGHRA, YSYEKL. The CDR3 is CASSHAPSYEQYF.

This sequence joins TRBV29-1 and TRBJ2-3; TCRdb picks TRBD2, but there is no DNA to check that call. The CDR3 runs to 14 residues. From germline, CDR1 is SQVTM and CDR2 ANQGSEA. This CDR3 is CSFLGSGSADTQYF.

The CDR3: CSVTPGQETDTQYF. The chain has TRBV29-1 and TRBJ2-3; TCRdb's D call of TRBD1 is untestable without DNA. CDR1 is SQVTM, CDR2 ANQGSEA, per germline. The CDR3 loop spans 14 amino acids.

V and J are TRBV20-1 and TRBJ1-5; the TRBD1 assignment by TCRdb is unverifiable without DNA. The CDR3 runs to 15 residues. The germline V gene encodes CDR1 DFQATT and CDR2 SNEGSKA (reference sequence). CDR3 amino acids: CSATVGVGSGQPRHF.

The chain uses TRBV4-3 and TRBJ1-1. The CDR3 consists of 17 residues. CDR1 is LGHNA and CDR2 is YSLEER in the germline V gene. CDR3 protein: CASSQDIHGAMNTEAFF.